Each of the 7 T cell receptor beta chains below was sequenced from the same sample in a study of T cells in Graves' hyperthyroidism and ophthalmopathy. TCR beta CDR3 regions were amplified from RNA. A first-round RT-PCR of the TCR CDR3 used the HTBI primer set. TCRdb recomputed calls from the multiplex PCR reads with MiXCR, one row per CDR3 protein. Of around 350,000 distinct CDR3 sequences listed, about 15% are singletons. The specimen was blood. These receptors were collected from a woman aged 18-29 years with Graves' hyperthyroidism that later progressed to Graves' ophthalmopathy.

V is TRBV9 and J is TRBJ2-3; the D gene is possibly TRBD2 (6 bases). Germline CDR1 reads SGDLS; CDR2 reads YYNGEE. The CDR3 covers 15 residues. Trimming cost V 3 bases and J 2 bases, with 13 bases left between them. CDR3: CASSEETSDTDTQYF. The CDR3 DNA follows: TGTGCCAGCAGCGAAGAGACTAGTGACACAGATACGCAGTATTTT.

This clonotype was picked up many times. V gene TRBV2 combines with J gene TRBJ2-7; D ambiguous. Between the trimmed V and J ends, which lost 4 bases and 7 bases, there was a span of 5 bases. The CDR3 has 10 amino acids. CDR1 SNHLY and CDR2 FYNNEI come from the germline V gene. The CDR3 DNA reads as TGTGCCAGCAGTGCTCTAGAGCAGTACTTC. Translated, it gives CASSALEQYF.

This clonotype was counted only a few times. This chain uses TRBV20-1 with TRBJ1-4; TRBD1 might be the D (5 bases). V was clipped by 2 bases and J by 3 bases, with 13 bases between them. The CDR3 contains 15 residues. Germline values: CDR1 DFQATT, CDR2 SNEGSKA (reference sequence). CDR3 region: CSARPPREANEKLFF. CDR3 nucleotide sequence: TGCAGTGCTAGACCCCCCAGGGAGGCTAATGAAAAACTGTTTTTT.

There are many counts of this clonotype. The CDR3 region has the DNA TGTGCCAGCAGCGTACGATGGTCCTACGAGCAGTACTTC. Amino acids: CASSVRWSYEQYF. V gene TRBV27 combines with J gene TRBJ2-7; D gene uncertain. This CDR3 region has 13 residues. Germline CDR1 and CDR2: MNHEY and SMNVEV (reference sequence). The V and J ends lost 6 bases and 1 base respectively, with 10 bases between them.

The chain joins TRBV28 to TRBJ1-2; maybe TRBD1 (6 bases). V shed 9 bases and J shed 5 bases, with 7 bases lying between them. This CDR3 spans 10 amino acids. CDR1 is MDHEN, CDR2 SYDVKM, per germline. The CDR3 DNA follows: TGTGCCAGTCAGGGGTATGGCTACACCTTC. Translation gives CASQGYGYTF.

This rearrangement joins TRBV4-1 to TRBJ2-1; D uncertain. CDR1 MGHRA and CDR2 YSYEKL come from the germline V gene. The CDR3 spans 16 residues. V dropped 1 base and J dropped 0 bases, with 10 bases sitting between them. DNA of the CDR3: TGCGCCAGCAGCCAAGTAGACATTATCTCCTACAATGAGCAGTTCTTC. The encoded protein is CASSQVDIISYNEQFF.

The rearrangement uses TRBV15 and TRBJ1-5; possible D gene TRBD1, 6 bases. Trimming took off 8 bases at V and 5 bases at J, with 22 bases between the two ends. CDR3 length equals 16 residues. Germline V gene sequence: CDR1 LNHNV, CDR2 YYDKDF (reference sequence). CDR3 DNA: TGTGCCACCCGATCGGGTAGGACAGCGATTCATCAGCCCCAGCATTTT. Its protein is CATRSGRTAIHQPQHF.